Below, one TCR beta chain is given with its context. The antigen is not known. This specimen belongs to a study of T cells after yellow fever vaccination. Trimming left V 6 bases short and J 0 bases short, with 16 bases between. Germline lookup yields CDR1 DFQATT and CDR2 SNEGSKA (reference sequence). The CDR3 length is 15 residues. Production of TCR cDNA was by 5'RACE template switching, which also added a universal primer site and UMIs. In TCRdb, the 5' RACE reads were re-called with MiXCR into one record per CDR3 protein. Altogether around 360,000 distinct CDR3 sequences are present, 9.5% to 13% being singletons, with the ten largest covering more than 15%. Study observations and caveats: Booster sampling recovered most clones from primary vaccination (under 97% CD4, 88% CD8). Contamination by abundant bulk-population clonotypes could be present in FACS-sorted repertoires.

The V call is TRBV20-1, the J call TRBJ2-3; D is unclear. This specimen was PBMCs, taken on the day of the first yellow fever vaccination. The clonotype originates from a man between 18 and 29 years old who received the YFV17D yellow fever vaccine. The CDR3 reads CSAYIHPWSTDTQYF. The CDR3 DNA follows: TGCAGTGCCTATATACACCCCTGGAGCACAGATACGCAGTATTTT.